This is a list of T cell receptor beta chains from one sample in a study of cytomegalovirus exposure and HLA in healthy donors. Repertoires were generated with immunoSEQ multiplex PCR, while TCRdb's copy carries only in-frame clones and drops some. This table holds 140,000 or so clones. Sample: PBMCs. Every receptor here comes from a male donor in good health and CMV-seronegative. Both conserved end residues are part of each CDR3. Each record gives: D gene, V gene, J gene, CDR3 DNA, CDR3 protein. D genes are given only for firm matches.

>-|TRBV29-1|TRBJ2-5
TGCAGCGTCCCCGGGGAACAAGAGACCCAGTACTTC
CSVPGEQETQYF
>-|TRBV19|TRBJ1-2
TGTGCCAGTAGTATACGTTCCGGTGGCTATGGCTACACCTTC
CASSIRSGGYGYTF
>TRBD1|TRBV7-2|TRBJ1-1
TGTGCCAGCAGCTTAACAGGACAGGTGAACACTGAAGCTTTCTTT
CASSLTGQVNTEAFF
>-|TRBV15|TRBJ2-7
TGTGCCACCAGCCCCAACCGGGACTACGAGCAGTACTTC
CATSPNRDYEQYF
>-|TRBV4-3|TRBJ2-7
TGCGCCAGCAGCCAAGATCAGGGGTCCTACGAGCAGTACTTC
CASSQDQGSYEQYF
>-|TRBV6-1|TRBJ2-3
TGTGCCAGCAGTGAAGCCGTGGATACGCAGTATTTT
CASSEAVDTQYF
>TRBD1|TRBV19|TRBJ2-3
TGTGCCAGTAGTCCCGAGACAGGGTGGTGGACAGATACGCAGTATTTT
CASSPETGWWTDTQYF
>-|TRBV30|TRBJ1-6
TGTGCCTGGAGTGTTCACAGGACGAGCTCCTATAATTCACCCCTCCACTTT
CAWSVHRTSSYNSPLHF
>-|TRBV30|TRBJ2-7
TGTGCCTGGAGGGTTAGGGGGTCCTACGAGCAGTACTTC
CAWRVRGSYEQYF
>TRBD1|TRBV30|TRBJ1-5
TGTGCCTGGAGGTCTGGGGACAGGGGGCGAAATAGCAATCAGCCCCAGCATTTT
CAWRSGDRGRNSNQPQHF
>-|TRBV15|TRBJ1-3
TGTGCCACCAGCAGAGGTGGAGAGGGTTTAACTGGAAACACCATATATTTT
CATSRGGEGLTGNTIYF
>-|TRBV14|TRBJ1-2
TGTGCCAGCAGCCAACTCCAGAGAGGTGGCTACACCTTC
CASSQLQRGGYTF
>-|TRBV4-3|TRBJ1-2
TGCGCCAGCAGCCAAGATCAAGGAAGGGGCCTAGGGGGCTACACCTTC
CASSQDQGRGLGGYTF
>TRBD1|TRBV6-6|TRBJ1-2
TGTGCCAGCAGTCAAGGACAGGCAAGGGGCTACACCTTC
CASSQGQARGYTF
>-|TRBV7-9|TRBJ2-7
TGTGCCAGCAGCTTGGGCAGTCCCTACGAGCAGTACTTC
CASSLGSPYEQYF
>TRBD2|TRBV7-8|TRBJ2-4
TGTGCCAGCAGCTTAGGTGTTAGCGGGGGGACCCGAGCCAAAAACATTCAGTACTTC
CASSLGVSGGTRAKNIQYF
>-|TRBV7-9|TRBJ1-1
TGTGCCAGCAGTACGACTAGGGATGGCACTGAAGCTTTCTTT
CASSTTRDGTEAFF
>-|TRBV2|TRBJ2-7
TGTGCCAGCCGACAGTCTTTCTACGAGCAGTACTTC
CASRQSFYEQYF
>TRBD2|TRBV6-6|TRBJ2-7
TGTGCCAGCAGTCTGACTAGCCTCTACGAGCAGTACTTC
CASSLTSLYEQYF
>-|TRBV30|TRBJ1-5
TGTGCTTGGAGTGAGGGGCGCAGTCAGCCCCAGCATTTT
CAWSEGRSQPQHF
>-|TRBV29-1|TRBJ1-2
TGCAGCGCCCTCCCGGGGGTTCTCAAGGGTGGCTACACCTTC
CSALPGVLKGGYTF
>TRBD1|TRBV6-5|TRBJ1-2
TGTGCCAGCAGTTGGGGACAGGGGGCAATAGGCTACACCTTC
CASSWGQGAIGYTF
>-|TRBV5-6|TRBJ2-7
TGTGCCAGCAGGCCTCTGGACAGACCATACGAGCAGTACTTC
CASRPLDRPYEQYF
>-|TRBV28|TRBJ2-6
TGTGCCAGCAGTCCGGGGGTATTGACCACTGGGGCCAACGTCCTGACTTTC
CASSPGVLTTGANVLTF